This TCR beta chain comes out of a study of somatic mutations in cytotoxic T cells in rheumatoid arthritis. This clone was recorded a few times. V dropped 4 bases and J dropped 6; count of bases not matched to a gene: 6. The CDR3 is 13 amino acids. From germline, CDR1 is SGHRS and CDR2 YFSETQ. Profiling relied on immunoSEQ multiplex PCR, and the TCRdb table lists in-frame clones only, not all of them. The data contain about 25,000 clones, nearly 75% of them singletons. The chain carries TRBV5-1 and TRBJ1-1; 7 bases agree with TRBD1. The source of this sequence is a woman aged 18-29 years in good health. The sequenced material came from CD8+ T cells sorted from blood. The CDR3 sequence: CASSTQGGSEAFF. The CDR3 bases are TGCGCCAGCAGCACCCAGGGGGGCTCTGAAGCTTTCTTT.